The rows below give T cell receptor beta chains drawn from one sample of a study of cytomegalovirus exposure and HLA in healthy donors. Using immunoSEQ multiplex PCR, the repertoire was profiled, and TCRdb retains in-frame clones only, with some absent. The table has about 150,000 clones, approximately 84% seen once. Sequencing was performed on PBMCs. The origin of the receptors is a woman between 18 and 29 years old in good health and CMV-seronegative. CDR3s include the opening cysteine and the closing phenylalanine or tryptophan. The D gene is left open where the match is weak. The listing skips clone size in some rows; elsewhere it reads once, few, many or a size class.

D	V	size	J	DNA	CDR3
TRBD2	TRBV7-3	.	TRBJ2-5	TGTGCCAGCAGCTCCCCCTCACTAGCGGGAGGAGAGACCCAGTACTTC	CASSSPSLAGGETQYF
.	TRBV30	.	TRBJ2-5	TGTGCCTGGAGTTTAACGAGGGGGGGAAGCGGGACCCAGTACTTC	CAWSLTRGGSGTQYF
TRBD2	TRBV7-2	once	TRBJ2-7	TGTGCCAGCAGCTGGGGGCTAGCGGGGGGGAACTACGAGCAGTACTTC	CASSWGLAGGNYEQYF
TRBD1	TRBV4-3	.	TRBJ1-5	TGCGCCAGCAGCCAGAATTACAGGGGCTATAGCAATCAGCCCCAGCATTTT	CASSQNYRGYSNQPQHF
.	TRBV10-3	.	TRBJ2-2	TGTGCCATCAGGGACACAACCGGGGAGCTGTTTTTT	CAIRDTTGELFF
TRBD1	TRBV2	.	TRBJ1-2	TGTGCCAGCAGGAGCGGACAGGGCTATGGCTACACCTTC	CASRSGQGYGYTF
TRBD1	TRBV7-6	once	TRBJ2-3	TGTGCCAGCAGCTTAGCGGGACAGACTCCAGGGGATACGCAGTATTTT	CASSLAGQTPGDTQYF
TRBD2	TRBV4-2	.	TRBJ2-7	TGTGCCAGCAGCCAAGAGCGTAGCGGGGGGTTGTCCTACGAGCAGTACTTC	CASSQERSGGLSYEQYF
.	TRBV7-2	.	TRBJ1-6	TGTGCCAGCAGCTTAGGGCAGGACTTTAATTCACCCCTCCACTTT	CASSLGQDFNSPLHF
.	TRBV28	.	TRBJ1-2	TGTGCCAGCAGTTCCCACAGTGAAGGCTATGGCTACACCTTC	CASSSHSEGYGYTF
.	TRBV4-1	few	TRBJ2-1	TGCGCCAGCAGCCAAGTCGTCGGGGATGGTGAGCAGTTCTTC	CASSQVVGDGEQFF
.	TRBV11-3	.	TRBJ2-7	TGTGCCAGCAGCTTAAATGCGGATTCCTACGAGCAGTACTTC	CASSLNADSYEQYF
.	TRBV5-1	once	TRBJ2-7	TGCGCCAGCAGCTTGGCCAGCTGGAGCAATTCCGAGCAGTACTTC	CASSLASWSNSEQYF
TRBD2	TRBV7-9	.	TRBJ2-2	TGTGCCAGCAGCTTAGGCGGACTAGGAGCCGGGGAGCTGTTTTTT	CASSLGGLGAGELFF
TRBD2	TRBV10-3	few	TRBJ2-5	TGTGCCATCAGTGAAGGGGGACTAGCGGGAGTTCGGTACTTC	CAISEGGLAGVRYF
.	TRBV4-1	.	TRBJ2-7	TGCGCCAGCAGCCGACTGCGGGGTTCCTACGAGCAGTACTTC	CASSRLRGSYEQYF
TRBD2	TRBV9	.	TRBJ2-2	TGTGCCAGCAGCGGGGGGGTTGCTAGCGGGGGCACCGGGGAGCTGTTTTTT	CASSGGVASGGTGELFF
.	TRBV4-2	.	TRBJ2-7	TGTGCCAGCAGCCCTGGTGGAGGCTACGAGCAGTACTTC	CASSPGGGYEQYF
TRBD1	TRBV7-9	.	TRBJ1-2	TGTGCCAGCGGCTCGGAGGACAGGTCCGACTATGGCTACACCTTC	CASGSEDRSDYGYTF
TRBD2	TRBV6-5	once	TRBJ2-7	TGTGCCACCCTAGCGGGAGTTGGATACGAGCAGTACTTC	CATLAGVGYEQYF
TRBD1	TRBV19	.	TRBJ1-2	TGTGCCAGCCAGAAGACAGGGAAGGACTATGGCTACACCTTC	CASQKTGKDYGYTF
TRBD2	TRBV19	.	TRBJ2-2	TGTGCCAGTAGTGGACTAGCGGGTACCGGGGAGCTGTTTTTT	CASSGLAGTGELFF
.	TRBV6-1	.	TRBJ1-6	TGTGCCAGTGGCGGGGTAGGGAATTCACCCCTCCACTTT	CASGGVGNSPLHF
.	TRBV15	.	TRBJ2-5	TGTGCCACCAGCAGGGGCGATGGGCTAAAAGAGACCCAGTACTTC	CATSRGDGLKETQYF
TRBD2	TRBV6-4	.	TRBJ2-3	TGTGCCAGCAGTGACGCAGCGGGGGCCACAGATACGCAGTATTTT	CASSDAAGATDTQYF
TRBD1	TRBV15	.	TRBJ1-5	TGTGCCACCAGCAGAGATAGGTCAGGGGGAGAGCCCCAGCATTTT	CATSRDRSGGEPQHF
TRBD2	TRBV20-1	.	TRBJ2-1	TGCAGTGCTTGGGGCAGCGGGGAGTTCTTC	CSAWGSGEFF
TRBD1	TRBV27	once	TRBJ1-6	TGTGCCAGCAGAATAGACAGGGGGCATTCACCCCTCCACTTT	CASRIDRGHSPLHF
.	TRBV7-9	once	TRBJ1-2	TGTGCCAGCAGCTTGCGGGGGATTGATGGCTACACCTTC	CASSLRGIDGYTF
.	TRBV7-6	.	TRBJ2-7	TGTGCCAGCAGCTTAGCGCAGAAAGACTACGAGCAGTACTTC	CASSLAQKDYEQYF